The 3 T cell receptor beta chains presented below share a single source sample, sequenced in a study of T cell changes during pregnancy in multiple sclerosis. Measured with immunoSEQ multiplex PCR; TCRdb has only the in-frame clones, and not every one. The sample consists of fewer than 50,000 clones, more than 90% of them appearing once. The sample in question was CD8+ T cells from peripheral blood mononuclear cells, obtained in the third trimester of pregnancy. The receptors originated from a female donor with multiple sclerosis, enrolled in a pregnancy study.

The rearrangement links TRBV5-5 to TRBJ2-7; D not certain. Trimming stripped 4 bases from V and 4 bases from J, with 18 bases between. This CDR3 has 15 residues. CDR1 is SGHKS, CDR2 YYEKEE, per germline (reference sequence). The chain's CDR3 is CASSVFSIFAYEQYF. The CDR3 coding sequence is TGTGCCAGCAGCGTTTTCAGTATATTTGCTTACGAGCAGTACTTC.

This chain connects TRBV19 to TRBJ2-5, with TRBD2 matching 12 bases. Germline loops: CDR1 LNHDA, CDR2 SQIVND (reference sequence). J gave up 4 bases and V 3 bases, and 3 bases lay outside the gene matches. This CDR3 contains 15 residues. Written as DNA, the CDR3 is TGTGCCAGTAGTATTGTACTAGCGGGAGGAGAGACCCAGTACTTC. Protein sequence: CASSIVLAGGETQYF.

The chain carries TRBV27 and TRBJ2-7, with D unresolved. Per germline, CDR1 MNHEY and CDR2 SMNVEV (reference sequence). The CDR3 loop spans 11 amino acids. Trimming took off 5 bases at V and 4 bases at J, with 6 bases between the two ends. The CDR3 DNA reads TGTGCCAGCAGTCCCGGGTACGAGCAGTACTTC. Translation gives CASSPGYEQYF.